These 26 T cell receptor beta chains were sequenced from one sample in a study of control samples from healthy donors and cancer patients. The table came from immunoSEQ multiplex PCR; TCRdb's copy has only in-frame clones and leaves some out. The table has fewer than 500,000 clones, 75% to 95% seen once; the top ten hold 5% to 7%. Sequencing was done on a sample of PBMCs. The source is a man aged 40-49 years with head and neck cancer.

Here the CDR3 reads CASSLDGQNSNQPQHF. CDR3 in DNA: TGCGCCAGCAGCTTGGATGGACAGAATAGCAATCAGCCCCAGCATTTT. The gene calls are TRBV5-1 and TRBJ1-5; D may be TRBD1 (6 bases). Germline assignment: CDR1 SGHRS and CDR2 YFSETQ. V lost 0 bases to trimming and J lost 0 bases, with 10 bases between them. The CDR3 length is 16 residues.

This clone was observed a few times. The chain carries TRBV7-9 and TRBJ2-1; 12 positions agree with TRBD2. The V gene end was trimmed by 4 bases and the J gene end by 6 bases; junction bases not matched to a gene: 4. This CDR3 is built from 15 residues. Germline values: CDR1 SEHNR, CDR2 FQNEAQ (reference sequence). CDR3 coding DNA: TGTGCCAGCAGCTCCCTAGCGGGGGGGAGCAATGAGCAGTTCTTC. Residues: CASSSLAGGSNEQFF.

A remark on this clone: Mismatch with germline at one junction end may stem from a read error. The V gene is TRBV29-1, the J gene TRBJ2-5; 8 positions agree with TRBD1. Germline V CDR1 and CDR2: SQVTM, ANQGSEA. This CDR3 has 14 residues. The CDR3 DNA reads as TGCAGCGTTGTAGTCGGGACAGGCCTTGAGACCCAGCACTTC. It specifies CSVVVGTGLETQHF.

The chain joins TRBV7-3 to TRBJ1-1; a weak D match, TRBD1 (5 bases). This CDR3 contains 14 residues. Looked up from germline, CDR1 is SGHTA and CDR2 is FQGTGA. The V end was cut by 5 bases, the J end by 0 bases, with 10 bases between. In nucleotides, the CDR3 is TGTGCCAGCAGCGTGACAGCAATGAACACTGAAGCTTTCTTT. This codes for CASSVTAMNTEAFF.

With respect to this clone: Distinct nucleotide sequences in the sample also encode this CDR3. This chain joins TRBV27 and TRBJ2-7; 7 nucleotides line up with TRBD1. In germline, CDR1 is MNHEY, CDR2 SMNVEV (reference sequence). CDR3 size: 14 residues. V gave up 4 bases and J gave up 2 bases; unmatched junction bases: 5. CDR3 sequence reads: CASSSGTAPYEQYF. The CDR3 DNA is TGTGCCAGCAGTTCTGGGACAGCCCCCTACGAGCAGTACTTC.

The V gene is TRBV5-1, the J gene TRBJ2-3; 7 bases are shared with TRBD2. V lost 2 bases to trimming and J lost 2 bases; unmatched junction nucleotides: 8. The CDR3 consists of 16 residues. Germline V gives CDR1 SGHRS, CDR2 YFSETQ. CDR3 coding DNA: TGCGCCAGCAGCTTCCGGCTAGCGGAGTACACAGATACGCAGTATTTT. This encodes CASSFRLAEYTDTQYF.

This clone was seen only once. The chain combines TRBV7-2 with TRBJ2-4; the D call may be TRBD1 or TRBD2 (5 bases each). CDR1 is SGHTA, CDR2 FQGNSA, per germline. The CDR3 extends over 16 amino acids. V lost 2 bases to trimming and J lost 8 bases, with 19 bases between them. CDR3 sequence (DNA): TGTGCCAGCAGCTTACTCGCGGCAGGCCTGGGGGACATTCAGTACTTC. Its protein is CASSLLAAGLGDIQYF.

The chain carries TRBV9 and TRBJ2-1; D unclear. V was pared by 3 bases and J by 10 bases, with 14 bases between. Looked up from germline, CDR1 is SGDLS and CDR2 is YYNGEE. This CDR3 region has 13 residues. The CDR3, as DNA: TGTGCCAGCAGCGCGGAGTCCTATCCCGAGCAGTTCTTC. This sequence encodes CASSAESYPEQFF.

In DNA, the CDR3 is TGTGCCAGCAGTTTCCGGGCGGTGAACACTGAAGCTTTCTTT. It encodes CASSFRAVNTEAFF. The chain has TRBV27 and TRBJ1-1; D uncertain. The CDR3 consists of 14 residues. With 3 bases removed from V and 0 bases from J, the gap between germline ends came to 8 bases. In germline, CDR1 is MNHEY, CDR2 SMNVEV (reference sequence).

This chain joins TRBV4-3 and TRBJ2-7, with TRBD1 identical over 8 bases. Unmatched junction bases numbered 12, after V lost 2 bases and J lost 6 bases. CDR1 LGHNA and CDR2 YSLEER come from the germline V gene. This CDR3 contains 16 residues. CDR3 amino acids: CASSQLSYDRGSEQYF. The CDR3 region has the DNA TGCGCCAGCAGCCAACTAAGCTACGACAGGGGATCCGAGCAGTACTTC.

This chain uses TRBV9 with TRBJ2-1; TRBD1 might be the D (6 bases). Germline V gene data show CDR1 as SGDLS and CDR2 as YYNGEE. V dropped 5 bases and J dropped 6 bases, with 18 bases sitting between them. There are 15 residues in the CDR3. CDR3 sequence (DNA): TGTGCCAGCAGTGCAGGGGTCATACTAGGCAATGAGCAGTTCTTC. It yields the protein CASSAGVILGNEQFF.

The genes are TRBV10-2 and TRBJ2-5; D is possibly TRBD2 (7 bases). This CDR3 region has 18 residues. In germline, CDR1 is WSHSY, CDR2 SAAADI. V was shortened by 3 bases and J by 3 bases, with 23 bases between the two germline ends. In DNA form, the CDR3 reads TGCGCCAGCAGTGAAAGTCCCGGGGGGCGCGACTACGAAGAGACCCAGTACTTC. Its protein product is CASSESPGGRDYEETQYF.

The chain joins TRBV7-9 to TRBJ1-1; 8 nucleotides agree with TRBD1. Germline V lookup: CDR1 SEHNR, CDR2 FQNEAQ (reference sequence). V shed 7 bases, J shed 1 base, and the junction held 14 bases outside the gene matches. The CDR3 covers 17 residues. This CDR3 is CASTERFAGTGNTEAFF. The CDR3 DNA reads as TGTGCCAGCACCGAGAGGTTCGCCGGGACAGGGAACACTGAAGCTTTCTTT.

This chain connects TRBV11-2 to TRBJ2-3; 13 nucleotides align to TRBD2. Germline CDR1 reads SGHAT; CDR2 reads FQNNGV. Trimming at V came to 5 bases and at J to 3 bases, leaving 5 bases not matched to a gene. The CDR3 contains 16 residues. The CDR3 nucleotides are TGTGCCAGCAGCCCCCGACTAGCGGGAGGAACAGATACGCAGTATTTT. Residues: CASSPRLAGGTDTQYF. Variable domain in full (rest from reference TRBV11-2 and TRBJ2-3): EAGVAQSPRYKIIEKRQSVAFWCNPISGHATLYWYQQILGQGPKLLIQFQNNGVVDDSQLPKDRFSAERLKGVDSTLKIQPAKLEDSAVYLCASSPRLAGGTDTQYFGPGTRLTVL.

The CDR3 protein is CASSYQGLGVEKLFF. For the CDR3, the DNA is TGTGCCAGCAGCTATCAGGGGTTGGGGGTTGAAAAACTGTTTTTT. The rearrangement links TRBV5-5 to TRBJ1-4; D possibly corresponds to TRBD1 (6 bases). From germline, CDR1 is SGHKS and CDR2 YYEKEE (reference sequence). The CDR3 has 15 residues. V was clipped by 3 bases and J by 7 bases, with 16 bases between them. Combining the CDR3 with reference TRBV5-5 and TRBJ1-4 gives the whole variable domain DAGVTQSPTHLIKTRGQQVTLRCSPISGHKSVSWYQQVLGQGPQFIFQYYEKEERGRGNFPDRFSARQFPNYSSELNVNALLLGDSALYLCASSYQGLGVEKLFFGSGTQLSVL.

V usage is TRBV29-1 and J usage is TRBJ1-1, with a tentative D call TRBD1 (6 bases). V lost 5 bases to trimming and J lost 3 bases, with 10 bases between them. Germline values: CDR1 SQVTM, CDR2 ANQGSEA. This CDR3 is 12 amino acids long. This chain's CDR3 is CSVHREDTEAFF. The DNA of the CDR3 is TGCAGCGTTCACAGGGAGGACACTGAAGCTTTCTTT. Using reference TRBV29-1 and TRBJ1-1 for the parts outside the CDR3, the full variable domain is SAVISQKPSRDICQRGTSLTIQCQVDSQVTMMFWYRQQPGQSLTLIATANQGSEATYESGFVIDKFPISRPNLTFSTLTVSNMSPEDSSIYLCSVHREDTEAFFGQGTRLTVV.

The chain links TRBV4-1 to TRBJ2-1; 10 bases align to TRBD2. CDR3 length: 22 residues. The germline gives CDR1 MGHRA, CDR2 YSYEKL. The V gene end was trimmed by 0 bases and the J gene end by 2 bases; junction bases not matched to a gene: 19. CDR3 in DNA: TGCGCCAGCAGCCAAGATAGGCGAACGGGACTAGCGAGGGGGGGGCCCTACAATGAGCAGTTCTTC. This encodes CASSQDRRTGLARGGPYNEQFF.

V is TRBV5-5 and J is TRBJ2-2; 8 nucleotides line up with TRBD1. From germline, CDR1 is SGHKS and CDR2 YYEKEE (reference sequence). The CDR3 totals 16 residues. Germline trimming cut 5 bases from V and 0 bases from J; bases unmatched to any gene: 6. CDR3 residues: CASSPRTGTNTGELFF. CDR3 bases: TGTGCCAGCAGTCCTCGGACAGGGACGAACACCGGGGAGCTGTTTTTT.

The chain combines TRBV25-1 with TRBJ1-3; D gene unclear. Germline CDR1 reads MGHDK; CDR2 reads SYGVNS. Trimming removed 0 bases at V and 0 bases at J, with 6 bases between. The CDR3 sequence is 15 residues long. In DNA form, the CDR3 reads TGTGCCAGCAGTGAATATAAGGGCTCTGGAAACACCATATATTTT. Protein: CASSEYKGSGNTIYF. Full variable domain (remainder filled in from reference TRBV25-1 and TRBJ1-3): EADIYQTPRYLVIGTGKKITLECSQTMGHDKMYWYQQDPGMELHLIHYSYGVNSTEKGDLSSESTVSRIRTEHFPLTLESARPSHTSQYLCASSEYKGSGNTIYFGEGSWLTVV.

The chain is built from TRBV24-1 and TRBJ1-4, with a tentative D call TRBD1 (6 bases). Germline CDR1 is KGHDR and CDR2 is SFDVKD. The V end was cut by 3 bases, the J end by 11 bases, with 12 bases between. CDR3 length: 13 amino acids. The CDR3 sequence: CATSDGSTGKLFF. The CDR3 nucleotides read TGTGCCACCAGTGATGGGTCGACAGGCAAACTGTTTTTT.

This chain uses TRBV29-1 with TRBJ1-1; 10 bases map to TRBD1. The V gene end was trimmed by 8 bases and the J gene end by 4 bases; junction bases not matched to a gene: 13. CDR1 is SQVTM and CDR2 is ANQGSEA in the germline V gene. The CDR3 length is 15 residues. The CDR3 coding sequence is TGCAGCACGGCGCGACAGGGGGCTTGGGGCACTGAAGCTTTCTTT. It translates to CSTARQGAWGTEAFF.

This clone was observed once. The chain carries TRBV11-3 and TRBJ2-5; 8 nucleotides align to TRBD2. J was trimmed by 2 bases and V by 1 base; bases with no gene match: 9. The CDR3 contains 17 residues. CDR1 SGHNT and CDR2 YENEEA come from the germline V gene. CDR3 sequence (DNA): TGTGCCAGCAGCTTAGGACGGGGGGGCCCGGGGCAAGAGACCCAGTACTTC. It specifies CASSLGRGGPGQETQYF.

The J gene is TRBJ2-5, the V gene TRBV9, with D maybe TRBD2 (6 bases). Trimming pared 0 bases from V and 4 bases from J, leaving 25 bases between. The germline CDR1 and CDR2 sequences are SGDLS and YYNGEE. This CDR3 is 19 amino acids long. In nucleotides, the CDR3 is TGTGCCAGCAGCGTAGAGTCTCGTGGTATAGGGACCGGGAGAGAGACCCAGTACTTC. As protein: CASSVESRGIGTGRETQYF.

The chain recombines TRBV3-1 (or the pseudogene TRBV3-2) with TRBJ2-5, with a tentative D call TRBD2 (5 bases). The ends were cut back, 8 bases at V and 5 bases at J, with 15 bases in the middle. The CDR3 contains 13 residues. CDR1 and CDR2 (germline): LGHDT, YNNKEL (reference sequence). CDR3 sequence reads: CASQLIAGETQYF. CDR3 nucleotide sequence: TGTGCCAGCCAGTTAATTGCGGGCGAGACCCAGTACTTC.

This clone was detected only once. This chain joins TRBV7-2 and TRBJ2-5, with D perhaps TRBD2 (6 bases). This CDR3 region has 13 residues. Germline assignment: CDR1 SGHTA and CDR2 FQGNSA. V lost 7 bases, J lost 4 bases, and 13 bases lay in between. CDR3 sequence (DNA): TGTGCCAGCACCCGTCGGCGGGGAGAGACCCAGTACTTC. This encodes CASTRRRGETQYF.

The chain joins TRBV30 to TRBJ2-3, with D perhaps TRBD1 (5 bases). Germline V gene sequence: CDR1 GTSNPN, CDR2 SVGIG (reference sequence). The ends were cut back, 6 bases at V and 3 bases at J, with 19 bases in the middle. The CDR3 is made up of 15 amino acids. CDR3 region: CACLYPGKGTDTQYF. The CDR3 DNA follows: TGTGCCTGCCTATACCCAGGGAAAGGGACAGATACGCAGTATTTT.